Here is one T cell receptor (beta chain) with its context. Antigen unknown. The data stem from a study of T cells in localized non-small cell lung cancer. Method: immunoSEQ multiplex PCR; TCRdb's copy keeps in-frame clones and lacks some. The sample lists tens of thousands of clones, 80% to 90% occurring once. Study-wide results and limits: Of the top 100 tumor clones, median around 60 were in adjacent lung, approximately 29 among its top 100. Clonality peaked in uninvolved adjacent lung rather than tumor.

Germline assignment: CDR1 MNHNS and CDR2 SASEGT. The CDR3 covers 14 residues. The junction had 4 bases not matched to a gene; V was cut back by 3 bases and J by 6 bases. Sequencing used peripheral blood, obtained before any cancer treatment. The clonotype comes from a female donor over 55 with stage I lung adenocarcinoma. The V and J genes are TRBV6-1 and TRBJ2-3; the match to TRBD2 covers 9 bases. CDR3 residues: CASSEREGRDTQYF. The CDR3 DNA follows: TGTGCCAGCAGTGAGCGGGAGGGCCGGGATACGCAGTATTTT.